These 29 T cell receptor beta chains were sequenced from one sample in a study of blood T cell repertoires in COVID-19. Sequencing used immunoSEQ multiplex PCR; TCRdb keeps in-frame clones, though not all of them. The table includes roughly 70,000 clones, 60% to 85% detected once. The sequencing input was peripheral blood. The receptors were sampled from a man between 65 and 85 years old with acute or convalescent COVID-19.

This clone has only a few counts. V gene TRBV7-6 combines with J gene TRBJ1-3; D is unclear. Germline V lookup: CDR1 SGHVS, CDR2 FNYEAQ. Deletions cut 1 base from V and 0 bases from J, with 13 bases between. The CDR3 contains 17 residues. CDR3: CASSLEEVASSGNTIYF. The CDR3 region has the DNA TGTGCCAGCAGCTTAGAGGAGGTCGCGAGCTCTGGAAACACCATATATTTT. The variable domain in full, completed from reference TRBV7-6 and TRBJ1-3, reads GAGVSQSPRYKVTKRGQDVALRCDPISGHVSLYWYRQALGQGPEFLTYFNYEAQQDKSGLPNDRFSAERPEGSISTLTIQRTEQRDSAMYRCASSLEEVASSGNTIYFGEGSWLTVV.

This chain connects TRBV14 to TRBJ1-1; no reliable D call. V was shortened by 3 bases and J by 8 bases, with 7 bases between the two germline ends. Germline V gene data show CDR1 as SGHDN and CDR2 as FVKESK. The CDR3 is 11 residues long. This CDR3 reads CASSQGSEAFF. DNA of the CDR3: TGTGCCAGCAGCCAGGGCTCGGAAGCTTTCTTT. Looking up the rest from reference TRBV14 and TRBJ1-1 gives the full variable domain: EAGVTQFPSHSVIEKGQTVTLRCDPISGHDNLYWYRRVMGKEIKFLLHFVKESKQDESGMPNNRFLAERTGGTYSTLKVQPAELEDSGVYFCASSQGSEAFFGQGTRLTVV.

The chain is built from TRBV9 and TRBJ1-1; tentative D call: TRBD1 (5 bases). V lost 9 bases, J lost 6 bases, and 18 bases lay in between. CDR1 and CDR2 (germline): SGDLS, YYNGEE. This CDR3 has 13 residues. The CDR3 DNA follows: TGTGCCAAGGGGACTGAGGGAGGGGCTGAAGCTTTCTTT. Encoded protein: CAKGTEGGAEAFF.

This clone appeared a single time. V gene TRBV6-6 combines with J gene TRBJ1-5; D is unclear. Germline CDR1 is MNHNY and CDR2 is SVGAGI (reference sequence). There are 12 residues in the CDR3. The V gene lost 8 bases and the J gene lost 6 bases, with 11 bases spanning the gap. The CDR3 DNA reads as TGTGCCAGCGCTGGCCCCTTTCAGCCCCAGCATTTT. The encoded protein is CASAGPFQPQHF.

The V call is TRBV28, the J call TRBJ2-1; D may be TRBD1 (6 bases). The V end lost 7 bases, the J end lost 7 bases, and 23 bases lay between the germline ends. CDR3 length: 16 amino acids. The germline gives CDR1 MDHEN, CDR2 SYDVKM. The CDR3 is CASTPVLNRVGNEQFF. CDR3 in DNA: TGTGCCAGCACCCCAGTCCTGAACAGGGTGGGGAATGAGCAGTTCTTC.

This clone has a handful of counts. The same CDR3 is also encoded by other DNA sequences in this sample. J is TRBJ1-3 and V is TRBV28; maybe TRBD1 (6 bases). Germline loops: CDR1 MDHEN, CDR2 SYDVKM. V lost 3 bases and J 2 bases, leaving 8 bases between the germline ends. CDR3 length: 14 residues. CDR3 sequence (DNA): TGTGCCAGCAGTTTTTCAGGGGCTGGAAACACCATATATTTT. Its translation: CASSFSGAGNTIYF.

The J gene is TRBJ2-1, the V gene TRBV5-4; 7 nucleotides agree with TRBD1. The V gene's germline CDR1 is SGHNT and CDR2 YYREEE (reference sequence). Losses at the gene ends were 4 bases for V and 5 bases for J; bases not matched to a gene: 3. The CDR3 runs 13 residues. The CDR3 nucleotides read TGTGCCAGCAGCGTACAGGGGCACAATGAGCAGTTCTTC. Its translation is CASSVQGHNEQFF. Looking up the rest from reference TRBV5-4 and TRBJ2-1 gives the full variable domain: ETGVTQSPTHLIKTRGQQVTLRCSSQSGHNTVSWYQQALGQGPQFIFQYYREEENGRGNFPPRFSGLQFPNYSSELNVNALELDDSALYLCASSVQGHNEQFFGPGTRLTVL.

This chain uses TRBV18 with TRBJ1-1, with D unclear. V dropped 2 bases and J dropped 4 bases, with 8 bases sitting between them. The germline gives CDR1 KGHSH, CDR2 LQKENI. The CDR3 has 13 amino acids. CDR3 residues: CASSPAEFTEAFF. CDR3 bases: TGTGCCAGCTCACCAGCCGAGTTCACTGAAGCTTTCTTT. Full variable domain (rest looked up from reference TRBV18 and TRBJ1-1): NAGVMQNPRHLVRRRGQEARLRCSPMKGHSHVYWYRQLPEEGLKFMVYLQKENIIDESGMPKERFSAEFPKEGPSILRIQQVVRGDSAAYFCASSPAEFTEAFFGQGTRLTVV.

This rearrangement joins TRBV7-9 to TRBJ2-7; tentatively, D is TRBD1 (5 bases). V was trimmed by 0 bases and J by 5 bases, leaving 8 bases between them. Germline V CDR1 and CDR2: SEHNR, FQNEAQ (reference sequence). The CDR3 extends over 13 amino acids. The CDR3 bases are TGTGCCAGCAGCTTAGCTCAGGGCCACGAGCAGTACTTC. This gives the protein CASSLAQGHEQYF.

J is TRBJ2-1 and V is TRBV27, with D maybe TRBD2 (5 bases). This CDR3 has 13 amino acids. V was pared by 4 bases and J by 12 bases, with 16 bases between. The V gene's germline CDR1 is MNHEY and CDR2 SMNVEV (reference sequence). CDR3 coding DNA: TGTGCCAGCAGTTCTCCCCCCGGGAAGTGGCAGTTCTTC. Its protein product is CASSSPPGKWQFF.

This rearrangement joins TRBV15 to TRBJ2-1, with 11 bases identical to TRBD2. The CDR3 is 19 amino acids. Germline V gene sequence: CDR1 LNHNV, CDR2 YYDKDF (reference sequence). V trimming: 1 base; J trimming: 7 bases; junction bases outside the gene matches: 15. The CDR3 bases are TGTGCCACCAGCAGAGGGGGAGGAACCGGGACTAGCGGAGGGAATGAGCAGTTCTTC. It specifies CATSRGGGTGTSGGNEQFF.

The V gene is TRBV3-1 (or the pseudogene TRBV3-2), the J gene TRBJ1-2; 7 positions match TRBD1. Per germline, CDR1 LGHDT and CDR2 YNNKEL (reference sequence). CDR3 length: 11 amino acids. V lost 5 bases to trimming and J lost 8 bases; unmatched junction nucleotides: 2. The CDR3 nucleotides read TGTGCCAGCAGCTTGACAGGGGGCTACACCTTC. Translating gives CASSLTGGYTF.

The J gene is TRBJ1-4, the V gene TRBV28; 7 bases are shared with TRBD1. This CDR3 is built from 12 residues. The ends lost 4 bases at V and 7 bases at J; junction bases unmatched: 0. Germline V CDR1 and CDR2: MDHEN, SYDVKM. The CDR3 sequence: CASSWDSEKLFF. The CDR3 DNA reads as TGTGCCAGCAGTTGGGACAGTGAAAAACTGTTTTTT.

V and J are TRBV19 and TRBJ1-1; the match to TRBD1 covers 7 bases. The CDR3 extends over 14 amino acids. V lost 4 bases to trimming and J lost 5 bases; unmatched junction nucleotides: 7. Per the germline V gene, CDR1 is LNHDA and CDR2 is SQIVND (reference sequence). CDR3 sequence: CASSTTGVETEAFF. For the CDR3, the DNA is TGTGCCAGTAGTACTACAGGGGTGGAAACTGAAGCTTTCTTT.

This chain joins TRBV28 and TRBJ2-5, with a possible D match to TRBD1 (6 bases). This CDR3 comprises 14 residues. The V and J ends lost 2 bases and 4 bases respectively, with 11 bases between them. Per the germline V gene, CDR1 is MDHEN and CDR2 is SYDVKM. The CDR3 coding sequence is TGTGCCAGCAGTTTACGAGGGGGAGTAGAGACCCAGTACTTC. Its translation is CASSLRGGVETQYF.

V gene TRBV2 combines with J gene TRBJ2-5, with 12 bases aligning to TRBD1. This CDR3 contains 15 residues. Trimming took 7 bases from V and 5 from J; bases not matched to a gene: 8. Germline assignment: CDR1 SNHLY and CDR2 FYNNEI. In DNA, the CDR3 is TGTGCCAGCACCGTGATGGGACAGGGGGCCGAGACCCAGTACTTC. It codes for CASTVMGQGAETQYF.

This clone was seen a few times. The V call is TRBV18, the J call TRBJ2-1, with 11 bases lining up with TRBD2. Trimming cost V 3 bases and J 6 bases; bases outside gene matches: 4. The CDR3 contains 15 residues. In germline, CDR1 is KGHSH, CDR2 LQKENI. The CDR3 nucleotides are TGTGCCAGCTCACCGGGTAGCGGGAGGGCCAATGAGCAGTTCTTC. Protein: CASSPGSGRANEQFF. Full variable domain (outside the CDR3, taken from reference TRBV18 and TRBJ2-1): NAGVMQNPRHLVRRRGQEARLRCSPMKGHSHVYWYRQLPEEGLKFMVYLQKENIIDESGMPKERFSAEFPKEGPSILRIQQVVRGDSAAYFCASSPGSGRANEQFFGPGTRLTVL.

CDR3 amino acids: CASSLWGPSQPYEQYF. CDR3 DNA sequence: TGTGCCAGCAGTTTATGGGGGCCCAGCCAGCCCTACGAGCAGTACTTC. V usage is TRBV27 and J usage is TRBJ2-7, with D tentatively TRBD1 (6 bases). CDR1 and CDR2 (germline): MNHEY, SMNVEV (reference sequence). The CDR3 spans 16 residues. Trimming pared 1 base from V and 2 bases from J, leaving 15 bases between.

This chain joins TRBV5-7 and TRBJ2-5; maybe TRBD2 (5 bases). TRBV5-7 has ORF status, its function being uncertain. Trimming took off 4 bases at V and 5 bases at J, with 12 bases between the two ends. The CDR3 length is 13 residues. The CDR3 sequence is CASSPGGEETQYF. The CDR3 region has the DNA TGTGCCAGCAGCCCGGGTGGGGAGGAGACCCAGTACTTC.

The rearrangement links TRBV15 to TRBJ2-3, with D possibly TRBD1 on 6 matching bases. Germline lookup yields CDR1 LNHNV and CDR2 YYDKDF (reference sequence). The CDR3 is 14 amino acids. Trimming stripped 3 bases from V and 8 bases from J, with 15 bases between. CDR3 sequence: CATSRALDRLTQYF. For the CDR3, the DNA is TGTGCCACCAGCAGGGCCCTCGACAGGCTTACGCAGTATTTT.

The V and J genes are TRBV25-1 and TRBJ2-6; 8 nucleotides align to TRBD1. J lost 0 bases, V lost 0 bases, and 4 bases had no gene match. CDR1 and CDR2 from the germline V gene are MGHDK and SYGVNS. The CDR3 is 18 residues long. The CDR3 is CASSEYVQGGSGANVLTF. Written as DNA, the CDR3 is TGTGCCAGCAGTGAATATGTACAGGGGGGCTCTGGGGCCAACGTCCTGACTTTC.

The gene calls are TRBV7-3 and TRBJ1-6; D gene unclear. The V gene's germline CDR1 is SGHTA and CDR2 FQGTGA. The length of the CDR3 is 13 residues. The V end was cut by 1 base, the J end by 8 bases, with 6 bases between. The DNA for the CDR3 is TGTGCCAGCAGCTTAAATAGCGATTCACCCCTCCACTTT. Residues: CASSLNSDSPLHF. The variable domain in full, with the rest retrieved from reference TRBV7-3 and TRBJ1-6, is GAGVSQTPSNKVTEKGKYVELRCDPISGHTALYWYRQSLGQGPEFLIYFQGTGAADDSGLPNDRFFAVRPEGSVSTLKIQRTERGDSAVYLCASSLNSDSPLHFGNGTRLTVT.

This clone was seen only once. J is TRBJ2-3 and V is TRBV5-1, with 11 bases lining up with TRBD1. J was trimmed by 5 bases and V by 5 bases; bases with no gene match: 7. CDR3 length equals 15 residues. Germline V gene data show CDR1 as SGHRS and CDR2 as YFSETQ. The CDR3 is CASRVGQGAGDTQYF. The CDR3 DNA reads as TGCGCCAGCAGAGTCGGACAGGGGGCTGGAGATACGCAGTATTTT.

The chain has TRBV18 and TRBJ2-7; 10 bases agree with TRBD1. Germline CDR1 is KGHSH and CDR2 is LQKENI. After removal of 4 bases from V and 2 bases from J, the junction contained 5 bases not matched to a gene. This CDR3 has 15 amino acids. The CDR3 region is CASSLGQGETYEQYF. CDR3 in DNA: TGTGCCAGCTCACTCGGACAGGGGGAGACCTACGAGCAGTACTTC. The full variable domain, with the rest looked up from reference TRBV18 and TRBJ2-7, is NAGVMQNPRHLVRRRGQEARLRCSPMKGHSHVYWYRQLPEEGLKFMVYLQKENIIDESGMPKERFSAEFPKEGPSILRIQQVVRGDSAAYFCASSLGQGETYEQYFGPGTRLTVT.

The V gene is TRBV3-1 (or the pseudogene TRBV3-2), the J gene TRBJ2-2; 12 bases are a match to TRBD2. V shed 4 bases, J shed 5 bases, and the junction held 8 bases outside the gene matches. The germline V gene has CDR1 LGHDT and CDR2 YNNKEL (reference sequence). There are 17 residues in the CDR3. The CDR3 DNA reads as TGTGCCAGCAGCCCAGCCGGGACTAGCGGGTTAACCGGGGAGCTGTTTTTT. Translation: CASSPAGTSGLTGELFF.

The genes are TRBV11-3 and TRBJ2-3; TRBD2 is a possible D gene (6 bases). Trimming took 1 base from V and 4 from J, leaving 15 bases between them. This CDR3 spans 16 amino acids. Germline CDR1 reads SGHNT; CDR2 reads YENEEA. CDR3 nucleotides: TGTGCCAGCAGCTTAGGCGGGACTCCGCGGGCAGATACGCAGTATTTT. Translated: CASSLGGTPRADTQYF. The full variable domain, rest sourced from reference TRBV11-3 and TRBJ2-3, is EAGVVQSPRYKIIEKKQPVAFWCNPISGHNTLYWYLQNLGQGPELLIRYENEEAVDDSQLPKDRFSAERLKGVDSTLKIQPAELGDSAVYLCASSLGGTPRADTQYFGPGTRLTVL.

DNA of the CDR3: TGTGCCAGCAGCGGACTATCCGGGGAGCTGTTTTTT. Its translation: CASSGLSGELFF. The chain carries TRBV12-3 or TRBV12-4 and TRBJ2-2; tentative D call: TRBD2 (6 bases). Trimming took off 6 bases at V and 6 bases at J, with 8 bases between the two ends. The CDR3 contains 12 residues.

The chain joins TRBV5-1 to TRBJ2-1; 11 bases agree with TRBD2. The CDR3 spans 15 residues. V lost 4 bases to trimming and J lost 5 bases; unmatched junction nucleotides: 5. Germline-derived CDR1 and CDR2 are SGHRS and YFSETQ. CDR3 region: CASSAGLAANNEQFF. The CDR3 nucleotides read TGCGCCAGCAGCGCGGGACTAGCGGCCAACAATGAGCAGTTCTTC.

This clone was recorded a few times. The V and J genes are TRBV18 and TRBJ2-2, with 10 bases matching TRBD2. Germline V gene sequence: CDR1 KGHSH, CDR2 LQKENI. This CDR3 is 15 amino acids long. Trimming cost V 0 bases and J 6 bases; bases outside gene matches: 1. The CDR3 bases are TGTGCCAGCTCACCACCGGGACTAGCGTCCGGGGAGCTGTTTTTT. It codes for CASSPPGLASGELFF.